This TCR beta chain was documented in a study of cytomegalovirus exposure and HLA in healthy donors. PCR was performed using 60 Vbeta and 13 Jbeta primers. The assay was immunoSEQ multiplex PCR, and TCRdb's table has in-frame clones only and misses some. Recorded for this sample: around 120,000 clones. The CDR3 consists of 16 residues. Germline V gene sequence: CDR1 SGHTA, CDR2 FQGTGA. The V end was cut by 5 bases, the J end by 1 base, with 17 bases between. The chain joins TRBV7-3 to TRBJ2-5; D possibly corresponds to TRBD2 (6 bases). This TCR derives from a middle-aged man in good health and CMV-seronegative. Material: PBMCs. This CDR3 reads CASSPGVHSPQETQYF. CDR3 DNA sequence: TGTGCCAGCAGCCCGGGGGTACACTCCCCCCAAGAGACCCAGTACTTC.